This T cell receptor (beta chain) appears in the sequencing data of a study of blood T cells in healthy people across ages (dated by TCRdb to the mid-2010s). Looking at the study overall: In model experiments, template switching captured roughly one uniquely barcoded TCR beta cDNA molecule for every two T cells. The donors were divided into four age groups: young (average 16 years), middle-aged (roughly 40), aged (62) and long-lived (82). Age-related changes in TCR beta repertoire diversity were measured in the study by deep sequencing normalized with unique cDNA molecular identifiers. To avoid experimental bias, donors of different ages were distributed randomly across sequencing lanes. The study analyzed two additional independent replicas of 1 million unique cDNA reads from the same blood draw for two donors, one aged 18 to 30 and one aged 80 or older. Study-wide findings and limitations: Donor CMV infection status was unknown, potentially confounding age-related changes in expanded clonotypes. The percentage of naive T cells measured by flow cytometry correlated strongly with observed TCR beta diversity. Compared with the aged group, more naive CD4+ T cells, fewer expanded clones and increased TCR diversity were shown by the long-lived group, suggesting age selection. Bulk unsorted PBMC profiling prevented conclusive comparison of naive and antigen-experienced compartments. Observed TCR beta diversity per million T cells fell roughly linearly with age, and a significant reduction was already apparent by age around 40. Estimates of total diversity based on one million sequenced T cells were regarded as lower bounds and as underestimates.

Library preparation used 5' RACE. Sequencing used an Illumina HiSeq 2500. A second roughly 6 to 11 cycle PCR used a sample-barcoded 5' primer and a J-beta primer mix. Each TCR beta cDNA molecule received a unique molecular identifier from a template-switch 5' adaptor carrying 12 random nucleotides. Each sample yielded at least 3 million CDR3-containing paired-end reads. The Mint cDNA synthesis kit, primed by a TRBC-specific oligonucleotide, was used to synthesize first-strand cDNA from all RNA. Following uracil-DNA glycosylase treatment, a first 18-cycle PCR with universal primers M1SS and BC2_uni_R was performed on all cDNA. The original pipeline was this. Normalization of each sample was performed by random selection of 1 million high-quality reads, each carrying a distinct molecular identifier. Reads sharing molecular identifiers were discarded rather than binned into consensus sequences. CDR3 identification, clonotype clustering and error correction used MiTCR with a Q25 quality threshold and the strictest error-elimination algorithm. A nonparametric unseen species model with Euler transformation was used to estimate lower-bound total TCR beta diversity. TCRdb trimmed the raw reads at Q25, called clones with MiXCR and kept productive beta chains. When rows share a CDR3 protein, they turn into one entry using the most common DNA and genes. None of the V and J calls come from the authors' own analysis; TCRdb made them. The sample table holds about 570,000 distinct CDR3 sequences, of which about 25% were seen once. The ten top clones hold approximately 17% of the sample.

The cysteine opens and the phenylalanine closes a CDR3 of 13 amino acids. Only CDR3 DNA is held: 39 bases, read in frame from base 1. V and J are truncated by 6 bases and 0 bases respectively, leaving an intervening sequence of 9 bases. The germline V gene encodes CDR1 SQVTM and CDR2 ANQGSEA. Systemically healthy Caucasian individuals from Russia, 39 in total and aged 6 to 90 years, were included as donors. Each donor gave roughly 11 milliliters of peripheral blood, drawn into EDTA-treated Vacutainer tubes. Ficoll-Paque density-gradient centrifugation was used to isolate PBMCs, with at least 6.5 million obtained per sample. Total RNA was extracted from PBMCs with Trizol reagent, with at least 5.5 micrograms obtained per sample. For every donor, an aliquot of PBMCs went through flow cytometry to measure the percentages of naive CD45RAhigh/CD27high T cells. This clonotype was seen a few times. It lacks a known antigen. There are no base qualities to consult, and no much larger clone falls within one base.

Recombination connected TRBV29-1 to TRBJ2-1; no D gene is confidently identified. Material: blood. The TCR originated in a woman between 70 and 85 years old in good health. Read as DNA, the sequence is TGCAGCGTCTCCCGGAGCTCCTACAATGAGCAGTTCTTC. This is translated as CSVSRSSYNEQFF.